Listed below are T cell receptor beta chains from one sample, sequenced in a study of cytomegalovirus exposure and HLA in healthy donors. The protocol was immunoSEQ multiplex PCR, while the TCRdb copy is restricted to in-frame clones and leaves out a portion. Of 55,000 to 65,000 clones in the sample, roughly 96% are singletons; the top ten hold about 0.96%. The sequenced material came from PBMCs. These receptors were obtained from a man between 18 and 29 years old in good health and CMV-seronegative. Both conserved end residues are part of each CDR3. Each record gives: J gene, clone size, D gene, V gene, CDR3 protein, CDR3 DNA. D genes are given only for firm matches. Size is stated for part of the rows, as once, few or many counts, or as a class when the clone is expanded.

J gene: TRBJ2-7; clone size: -; D gene: -; V gene: TRBV6-5; CDR3 protein: CASSYRSSSEQYF; CDR3 DNA: TGTGCCAGCAGTTACCGCAGTAGCTCCGAGCAGTACTTC
J gene: TRBJ1-2; clone size: -; D gene: TRBD1; V gene: TRBV28; CDR3 protein: CASRGQMNYGYTF; CDR3 DNA: TGTGCCAGCAGGGGACAGATGAACTATGGCTACACCTTC
J gene: TRBJ1-4; clone size: few; D gene: -; V gene: TRBV2; CDR3 protein: CASSQTDLNEKLFF; CDR3 DNA: TGTGCCAGCAGTCAGACAGACCTCAATGAAAAACTGTTTTTT
J gene: TRBJ2-3; clone size: -; D gene: TRBD2; V gene: TRBV11-2; CDR3 protein: CASSSRGPSGRDTDTQYF; CDR3 DNA: TGTGCCAGCAGCTCCCGCGGCCCTAGCGGGAGGGACACAGATACGCAGTATTTT
J gene: TRBJ2-7; clone size: -; D gene: -; V gene: TRBV30; CDR3 protein: CAWSTTGLGEQYF; CDR3 DNA: TGTGCCTGGAGTACAACAGGGTTAGGAGAGCAGTACTTC
J gene: TRBJ2-1; clone size: once; D gene: TRBD1; V gene: TRBV6-1; CDR3 protein: CASSGITGGSYNEQFF; CDR3 DNA: TGTGCCAGCAGTGGGATAACAGGGGGCTCCTACAATGAGCAGTTCTTC
J gene: TRBJ1-1; clone size: -; D gene: -; V gene: TRBV6-1; CDR3 protein: CASGRMNTEAFF; CDR3 DNA: TGTGCCAGCGGGCGTATGAACACTGAAGCTTTCTTT
J gene: TRBJ1-2; clone size: -; D gene: -; V gene: TRBV19; CDR3 protein: CASSIGLGGYTF; CDR3 DNA: TGTGCCAGTAGTATCGGACTTGGGGGCTACACCTTC
J gene: TRBJ2-7; clone size: -; D gene: TRBD1; V gene: TRBV9; CDR3 protein: CASSVTDRGNEQYF; CDR3 DNA: TGTGCCAGCAGCGTAACTGACAGGGGCAACGAGCAGTACTTC
J gene: TRBJ1-4; clone size: -; D gene: -; V gene: TRBV10-2; CDR3 protein: CASSQTEATNEKLFF; CDR3 DNA: TGCGCCAGCAGTCAGACAGAGGCGACTAATGAAAAACTGTTTTTT
J gene: TRBJ2-7; clone size: -; D gene: TRBD1; V gene: TRBV18; CDR3 protein: CASSLGTGSYGEQYF; CDR3 DNA: TGTGCCAGCTCCTTAGGGACAGGGTCTTACGGCGAGCAGTACTTC
J gene: TRBJ2-2; clone size: -; D gene: -; V gene: TRBV5-6; CDR3 protein: CASSFLAQNTGELFF; CDR3 DNA: TGTGCCAGCAGCTTTCTTGCACAGAACACCGGGGAGCTGTTTTTT
J gene: TRBJ2-1; clone size: -; D gene: -; V gene: TRBV9; CDR3 protein: CASSFRSGNNEQFF; CDR3 DNA: TGTGCCAGCAGCTTCCGTAGCGGAAACAATGAGCAGTTCTTC
J gene: TRBJ1-4; clone size: -; D gene: -; V gene: TRBV18; CDR3 protein: CASSPSTGLNEKLFF; CDR3 DNA: TGTGCCAGCTCACCTTCTACAGGGTTAAATGAAAAACTGTTTTTT
J gene: TRBJ2-1; clone size: -; D gene: TRBD2; V gene: TRBV7-9; CDR3 protein: CASTQGLAESYNEQFF; CDR3 DNA: TGTGCCAGCACCCAAGGACTAGCCGAATCCTACAATGAGCAGTTCTTC
J gene: TRBJ2-2; clone size: -; D gene: TRBD2; V gene: TRBV5-6; CDR3 protein: CASRRTSGGTNTGELFF; CDR3 DNA: TGTGCCAGCAGACGGACTAGCGGGGGGACGAACACCGGGGAGCTGTTTTTT
J gene: TRBJ2-3; clone size: -; D gene: TRBD2; V gene: TRBV6-1; CDR3 protein: CASNGLAGITDTQYF; CDR3 DNA: TGTGCCAGCAATGGACTAGCGGGGATCACAGATACGCAGTATTTT
J gene: TRBJ2-1; clone size: -; D gene: TRBD2; V gene: TRBV6-4; CDR3 protein: CASREAGPGDEQFF; CDR3 DNA: TGTGCCAGCCGGGAGGCGGGACCCGGGGATGAGCAGTTCTTC
J gene: TRBJ2-3; clone size: -; D gene: -; V gene: TRBV9; CDR3 protein: CASSDLTIHTDTQYF; CDR3 DNA: TGTGCCAGCAGCGACTTGACTATCCACACAGATACGCAGTATTTT
J gene: TRBJ2-1; clone size: -; D gene: -; V gene: TRBV19; CDR3 protein: CASSKSAIAFNEQFF; CDR3 DNA: TGTGCCAGTAGCAAGAGCGCGATAGCATTCAATGAGCAGTTCTTC
J gene: TRBJ2-5; clone size: -; D gene: TRBD1; V gene: TRBV7-9; CDR3 protein: CASSPWTGRQETQYF; CDR3 DNA: TGTGCCAGCAGTCCTTGGACAGGGCGCCAAGAGACCCAGTACTTC
J gene: TRBJ2-2; clone size: -; D gene: TRBD2; V gene: TRBV4-3; CDR3 protein: CASTYTSGSTGELFF; CDR3 DNA: TGCGCCAGCACTTACACTAGCGGGAGCACCGGGGAGCTGTTTTTT
J gene: TRBJ2-7; clone size: -; D gene: -; V gene: TRBV6-1; CDR3 protein: CASSAETVNYEQYF; CDR3 DNA: TGTGCCAGCAGTGCAGAGACAGTAAACTACGAGCAGTACTTC
J gene: TRBJ2-1; clone size: -; D gene: TRBD2; V gene: TRBV7-9; CDR3 protein: CASSSPWGSGSSYNEQFF; CDR3 DNA: TGTGCCAGCAGCTCCCCGTGGGGGAGCGGGAGTTCCTACAATGAGCAGTTCTTC
J gene: TRBJ2-6; clone size: -; D gene: -; V gene: TRBV2; CDR3 protein: CASGRGKAAGANVLTF; CDR3 DNA: TGTGCCAGCGGGAGGGGGAAGGCGGCTGGGGCCAACGTCCTGACTTTC
J gene: TRBJ2-1; clone size: -; D gene: TRBD2; V gene: TRBV30; CDR3 protein: CAWSVYGRALNEQFF; CDR3 DNA: TGTGCCTGGAGTGTTTACGGGAGGGCCCTTAATGAGCAGTTCTTC
J gene: TRBJ2-4; clone size: -; D gene: TRBD1; V gene: TRBV2; CDR3 protein: CASSPGQGARNIQYF; CDR3 DNA: TGTGCCAGCAGCCCTGGACAGGGGGCTAGGAACATTCAGTACTTC
J gene: TRBJ1-4; clone size: -; D gene: TRBD1; V gene: TRBV2; CDR3 protein: CASKREQGATNEKLFF; CDR3 DNA: TGTGCCAGCAAACGGGAGCAGGGGGCAACTAATGAAAAACTGTTTTTT
J gene: TRBJ1-1; clone size: -; D gene: -; V gene: TRBV27; CDR3 protein: CASQGSAEAFF; CDR3 DNA: TGTGCCAGTCAGGGTTCGGCTGAAGCTTTCTTT
J gene: TRBJ2-7; clone size: -; D gene: -; V gene: TRBV6-5; CDR3 protein: CASSPPGLLYEQYF; CDR3 DNA: TGTGCCAGCAGCCCCCCGGGACTCCTTTACGAGCAGTACTTC
J gene: TRBJ1-3; clone size: -; D gene: -; V gene: TRBV6-1; CDR3 protein: CASSAQTGFGVTIYF; CDR3 DNA: TGTGCCAGCAGTGCCCAGACGGGGTTTGGGGTCACCATATATTTT